These 8 T cell receptor beta chains were all obtained from the same sample, sequenced in a study of OX40 agonist ivuxolimab in advanced cancers. Repertoires were generated with immunoSEQ multiplex PCR, while TCRdb's copy carries only in-frame clones and drops some. The sample records 90,000 to 100,000 clones, roughly 89% being singletons. Sequenced here: CD4+ or CD8+ T cells sorted from blood, sampled in a trial of the OX40 agonist ivuxolimab. These receptors were taken from an adult with an advanced solid tumor such as melanoma, head and neck, liver or kidney cancer.

This chain links TRBV11-2 with TRBJ2-1; TRBD2 agrees at 14 bases. There are 17 residues in the CDR3. After removal of 5 bases from V and 0 bases from J, the junction contained 3 bases not matched to a gene. From germline, CDR1 is SGHAT and CDR2 FQNNGV. The CDR3 sequence is CASSHGTSGSSYNEQFF. The CDR3 DNA follows: TGTGCCAGCAGCCACGGGACTAGCGGGAGCTCCTACAATGAGCAGTTCTTC.

V gene TRBV6-1 combines with J gene TRBJ1-1; D gene unclear. V lost 6 bases to trimming and J lost 4 bases, with 12 bases between them. Germline loops: CDR1 MNHNS, CDR2 SASEGT. The CDR3 has 13 amino acids. Here the CDR3 reads CASRERAVTEAFF. For the CDR3, the DNA is TGTGCCAGCAGAGAAAGGGCAGTCACTGAAGCTTTCTTT.

There are a few counts of this clone. The V and J genes are TRBV30 and TRBJ2-2; tentative D call: TRBD2 (6 bases). Germline V lookup: CDR1 GTSNPN, CDR2 SVGIG (reference sequence). The CDR3 contains 18 residues. Trimming removed 4 bases from V and 4 bases from J, with 25 bases in between. In DNA, the CDR3 is TGTGCCTGGACCCACTCCTTTGTGGGGGGAATGGGCACCGGGGAGCTGTTTTTT. As protein: CAWTHSFVGGMGTGELFF. The variable domain in full, with the rest retrieved from reference TRBV30 and TRBJ2-2, is SQTIHQWPATLVQPVGSPLSLECTVEGTSNPNLYWYRQAAGRGLQLLFYSVGIGQISSEVPQNLSASRPQDRQFILSSKKLLLSDSGFYLCAWTHSFVGGMGTGELFFGEGSRLTVL.

In DNA form, the CDR3 reads TGTGCCAGTAGTATCCTAACAACAAGGGGACGGCCGAACACTGAAGCTTTCTTT. Protein: CASSILTTRGRPNTEAFF. V is TRBV19 and J is TRBJ1-1, with D perhaps matching TRBD1 (5 bases). CDR3 size: 18 residues. V dropped 3 bases and J dropped 1 base, with 21 bases sitting between them. The germline V gene encodes CDR1 LNHDA and CDR2 SQIVND (reference sequence).

CDR3 sequence reads: CASSLAKDPSGSTDTQYF. The CDR3 coding sequence is TGCGCCAGCAGCTTGGCCAAAGACCCTAGCGGAAGCACAGATACGCAGTATTTT. V usage is TRBV5-1 and J usage is TRBJ2-3; TRBD2 aligns across 7 bases. V gave up 0 bases and J gave up 0 bases; unmatched junction bases: 10. This CDR3 region has 18 residues. CDR1 SGHRS and CDR2 YFSETQ come from the germline V gene.

V usage is TRBV29-1 and J usage is TRBJ2-3, with D unclear. V lost 4 bases and J lost 6, with 11 bases in between. This CDR3 contains 12 residues. Germline assignment: CDR1 SQVTM and CDR2 ANQGSEA. The CDR3 nucleotides read TGCAGCGTTGCGGATGGTGGGGATACGCAGTATTTT. As protein: CSVADGGDTQYF.

The chain couples TRBV19 to TRBJ1-1; D may be TRBD1 (5 bases). The V gene's germline CDR1 is LNHDA and CDR2 SQIVND (reference sequence). V was cut by 8 bases and J by 2 bases, with 12 bases left in between. The CDR3 sequence is 13 residues long. CDR3 in DNA: TGTGCCAGTGGGGGGACGGGAAACACTGAAGCTTTCTTT. This encodes CASGGTGNTEAFF.

The chain joins TRBV27 to TRBJ2-5; TRBD1 or TRBD2 may be the D gene (5 bases each). The germline CDR1 and CDR2 sequences are MNHEY and SMNVEV (reference sequence). This CDR3 contains 15 residues. V was shortened by 4 bases and J by 5 bases, with 17 bases between the two germline ends. In DNA, the CDR3 is TGTGCCAGCAGTTCTATTTCAGGGTGGGGGGAGACCCAGTACTTC. Translated: CASSSISGWGETQYF.